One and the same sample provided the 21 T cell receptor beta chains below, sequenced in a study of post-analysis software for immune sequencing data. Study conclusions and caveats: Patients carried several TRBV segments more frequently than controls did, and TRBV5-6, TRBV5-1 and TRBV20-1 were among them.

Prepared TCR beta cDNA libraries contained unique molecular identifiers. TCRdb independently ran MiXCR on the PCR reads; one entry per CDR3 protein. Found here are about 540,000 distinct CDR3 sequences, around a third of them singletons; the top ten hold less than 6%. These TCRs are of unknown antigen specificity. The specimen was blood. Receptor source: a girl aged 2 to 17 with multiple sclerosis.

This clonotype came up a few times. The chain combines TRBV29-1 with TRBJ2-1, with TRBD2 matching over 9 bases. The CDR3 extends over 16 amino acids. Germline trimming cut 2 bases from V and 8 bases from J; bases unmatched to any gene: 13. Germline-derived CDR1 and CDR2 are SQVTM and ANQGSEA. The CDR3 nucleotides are TGCAGCGTTGAACCCCCAGGCGGGGGGGCCACGGATGAGCAGTTCTTC. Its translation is CSVEPPGGGATDEQFF.

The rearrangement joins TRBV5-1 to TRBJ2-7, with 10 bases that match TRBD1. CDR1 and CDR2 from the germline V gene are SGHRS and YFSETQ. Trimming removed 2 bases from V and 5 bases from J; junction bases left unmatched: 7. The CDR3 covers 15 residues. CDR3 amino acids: CASSLTGQGFHEQYF. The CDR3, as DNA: TGCGCCAGCAGCTTAACGGGACAGGGGTTCCACGAGCAGTACTTC.

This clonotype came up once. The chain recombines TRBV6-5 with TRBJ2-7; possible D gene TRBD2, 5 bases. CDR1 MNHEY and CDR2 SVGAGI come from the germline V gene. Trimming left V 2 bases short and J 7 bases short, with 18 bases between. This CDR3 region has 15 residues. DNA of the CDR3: TGTGCCAGCAGTTACATGTCTAGCACCCCGGGGGAGCAGTACTTC. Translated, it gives CASSYMSSTPGEQYF.

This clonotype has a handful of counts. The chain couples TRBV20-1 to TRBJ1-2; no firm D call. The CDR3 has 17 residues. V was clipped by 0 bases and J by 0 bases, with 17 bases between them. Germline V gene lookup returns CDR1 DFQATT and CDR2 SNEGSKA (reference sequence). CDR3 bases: TGCAGTGCTAGAGATTTGCCCGATTCGGGGTCTAACTATGGCTACACCTTC. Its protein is CSARDLPDSGSNYGYTF.

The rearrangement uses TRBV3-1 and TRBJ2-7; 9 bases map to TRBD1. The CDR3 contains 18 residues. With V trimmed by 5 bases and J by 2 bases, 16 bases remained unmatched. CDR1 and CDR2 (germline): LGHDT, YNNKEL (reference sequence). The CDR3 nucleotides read TGTGCCAGCAGCTCCCCCGGCGGCGGGACAGGGAGACCCTACGAGCAGTACTTC. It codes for CASSSPGGGTGRPYEQYF.

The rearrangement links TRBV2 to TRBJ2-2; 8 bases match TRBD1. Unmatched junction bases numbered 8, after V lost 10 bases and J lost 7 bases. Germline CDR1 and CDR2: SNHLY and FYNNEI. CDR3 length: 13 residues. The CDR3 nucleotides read TGTGCCACCATGACAGGGGAGGACGGGGAGCTGTTTTTT. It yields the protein CATMTGEDGELFF.

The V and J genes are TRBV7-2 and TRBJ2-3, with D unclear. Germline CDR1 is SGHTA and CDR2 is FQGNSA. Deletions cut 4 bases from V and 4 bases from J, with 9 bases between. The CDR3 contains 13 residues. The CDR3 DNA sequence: TGTGCCAGCAGCTCCCAAAGCCCAGATACGCAGTATTTT. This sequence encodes CASSSQSPDTQYF.

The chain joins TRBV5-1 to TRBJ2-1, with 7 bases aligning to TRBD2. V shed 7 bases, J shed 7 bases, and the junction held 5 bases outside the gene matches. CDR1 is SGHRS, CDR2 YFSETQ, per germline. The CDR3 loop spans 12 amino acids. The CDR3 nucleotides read TGCGCCAGCCGGGGGGAGGGAAATGAGCAGTTCTTC. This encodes CASRGEGNEQFF.

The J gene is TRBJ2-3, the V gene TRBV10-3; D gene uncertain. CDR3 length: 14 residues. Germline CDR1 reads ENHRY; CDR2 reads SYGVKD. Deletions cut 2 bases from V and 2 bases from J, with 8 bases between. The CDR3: CAISEATTTDTQYF. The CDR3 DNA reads TGTGCCATCAGTGAGGCCACCACCACAGATACGCAGTATTTT.

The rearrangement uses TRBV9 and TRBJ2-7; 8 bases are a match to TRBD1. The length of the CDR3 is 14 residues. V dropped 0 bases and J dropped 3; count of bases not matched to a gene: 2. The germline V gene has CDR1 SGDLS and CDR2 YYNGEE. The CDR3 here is CASSVGTGRYEQYF. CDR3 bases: TGTGCCAGCAGCGTAGGGACAGGGCGCTACGAGCAGTACTTC.

CDR3 DNA sequence: TGCAGTGCTAGGGACAGGGGAAACACCATATATTTT. This translates into CSARDRGNTIYF. The chain uses TRBV20-1 and TRBJ1-3; 7 bases fit TRBD1. With 3 bases clipped from V and 4 bases from J, the junction kept 0 bases outside the gene matches. Germline V gives CDR1 DFQATT, CDR2 SNEGSKA (reference sequence). CDR3 length equals 12 residues.

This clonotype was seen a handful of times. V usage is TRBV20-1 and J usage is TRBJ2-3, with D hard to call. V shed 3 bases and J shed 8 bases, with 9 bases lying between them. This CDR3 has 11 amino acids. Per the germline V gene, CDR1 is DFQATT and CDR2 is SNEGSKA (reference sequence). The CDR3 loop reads CSARTQSTQYF. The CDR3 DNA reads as TGCAGTGCTAGGACTCAAAGTACGCAGTATTTT.

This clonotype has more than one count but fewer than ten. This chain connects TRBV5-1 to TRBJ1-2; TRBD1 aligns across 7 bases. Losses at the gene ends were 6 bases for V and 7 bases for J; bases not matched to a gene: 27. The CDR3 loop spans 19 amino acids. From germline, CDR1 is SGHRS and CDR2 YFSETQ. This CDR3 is CASTKLPRQGTPSQAGYTF. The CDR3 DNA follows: TGCGCCAGCACCAAACTACCGAGACAGGGCACTCCATCCCAGGCTGGCTACACCTTC.

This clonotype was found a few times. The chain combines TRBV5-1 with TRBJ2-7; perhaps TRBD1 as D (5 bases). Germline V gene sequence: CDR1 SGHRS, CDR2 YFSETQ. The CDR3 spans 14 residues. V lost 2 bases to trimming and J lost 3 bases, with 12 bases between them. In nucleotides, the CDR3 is TGCGCCAGCAGCTTCGGGCAGGGCCACTACGAGCAGTACTTC. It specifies CASSFGQGHYEQYF.

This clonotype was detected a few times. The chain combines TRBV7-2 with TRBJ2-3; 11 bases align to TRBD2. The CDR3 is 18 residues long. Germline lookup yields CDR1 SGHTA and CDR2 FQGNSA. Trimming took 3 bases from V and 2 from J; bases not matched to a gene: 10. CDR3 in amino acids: CASSFNSGTSGLTDTQYF. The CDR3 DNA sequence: TGTGCCAGCAGCTTTAATTCTGGGACTAGCGGACTCACAGATACGCAGTATTTT.

The CDR3 here is CASSTRQASSGANVLTF. DNA of the CDR3: TGCGCCAGCAGCACACGACAGGCGTCCTCTGGGGCCAACGTCCTGACTTTC. The chain employs TRBV5-1 and TRBJ2-6; the D gene is possibly TRBD1 (6 bases). The CDR3 sequence is 17 residues long. In germline, CDR1 is SGHRS, CDR2 YFSETQ. Trimming left V 4 bases short and J 0 bases short, with 14 bases between.

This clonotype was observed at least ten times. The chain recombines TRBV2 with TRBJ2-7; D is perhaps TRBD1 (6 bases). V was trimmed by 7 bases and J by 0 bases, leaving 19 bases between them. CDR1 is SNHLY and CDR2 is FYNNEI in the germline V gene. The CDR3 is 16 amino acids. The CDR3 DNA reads TGTGCCAGCAATCTCTGGGGGACACAGAGCTCCTACGAGCAGTACTTC. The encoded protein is CASNLWGTQSSYEQYF.

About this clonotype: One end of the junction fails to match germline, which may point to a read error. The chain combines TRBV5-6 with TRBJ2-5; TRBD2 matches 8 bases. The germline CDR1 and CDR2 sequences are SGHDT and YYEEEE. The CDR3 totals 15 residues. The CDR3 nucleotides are TGTGCCAGCAGCGGATGGGACGGGAGGGTAGAGACCCGGTACTTC. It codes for CASSGWDGRVETRYF.

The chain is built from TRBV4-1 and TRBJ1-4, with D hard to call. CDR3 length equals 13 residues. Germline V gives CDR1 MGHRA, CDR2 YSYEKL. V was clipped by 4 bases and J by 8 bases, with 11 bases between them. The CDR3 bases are TGCGCCAGCAGCCGACTGGTCCAGGAAAAACTGTTTTTT. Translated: CASSRLVQEKLFF.

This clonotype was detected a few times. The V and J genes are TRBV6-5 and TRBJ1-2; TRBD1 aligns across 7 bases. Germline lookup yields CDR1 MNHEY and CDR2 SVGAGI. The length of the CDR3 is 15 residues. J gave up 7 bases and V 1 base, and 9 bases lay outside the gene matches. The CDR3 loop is CASSYLQTGVSGYTF. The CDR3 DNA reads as TGTGCCAGCAGTTACTTGCAAACAGGGGTTTCTGGCTACACCTTC.

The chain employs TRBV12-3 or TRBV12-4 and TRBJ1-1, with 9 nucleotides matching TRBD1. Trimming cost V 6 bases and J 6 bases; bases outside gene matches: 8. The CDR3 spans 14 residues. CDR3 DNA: TGTGCCAGCAGGTCCGACAGGGGGAGGGCTGAAGCTTTCTTT. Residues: CASRSDRGRAEAFF.